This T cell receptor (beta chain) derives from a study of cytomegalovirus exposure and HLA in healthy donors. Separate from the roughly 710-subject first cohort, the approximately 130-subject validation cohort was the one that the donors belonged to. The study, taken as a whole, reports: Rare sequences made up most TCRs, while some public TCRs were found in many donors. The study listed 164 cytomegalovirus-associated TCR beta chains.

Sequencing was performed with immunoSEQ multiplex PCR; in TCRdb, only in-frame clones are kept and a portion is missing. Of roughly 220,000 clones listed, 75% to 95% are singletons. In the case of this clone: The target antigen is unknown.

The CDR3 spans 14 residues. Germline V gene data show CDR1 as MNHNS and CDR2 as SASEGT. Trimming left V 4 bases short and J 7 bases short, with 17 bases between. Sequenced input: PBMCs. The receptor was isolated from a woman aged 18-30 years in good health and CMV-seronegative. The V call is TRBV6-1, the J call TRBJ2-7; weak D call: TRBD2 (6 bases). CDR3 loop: CASSAGGPAGEQYF. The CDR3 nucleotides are TGTGCCAGCAGTGCAGGAGGGCCGGCGGGGGAGCAGTACTTC.